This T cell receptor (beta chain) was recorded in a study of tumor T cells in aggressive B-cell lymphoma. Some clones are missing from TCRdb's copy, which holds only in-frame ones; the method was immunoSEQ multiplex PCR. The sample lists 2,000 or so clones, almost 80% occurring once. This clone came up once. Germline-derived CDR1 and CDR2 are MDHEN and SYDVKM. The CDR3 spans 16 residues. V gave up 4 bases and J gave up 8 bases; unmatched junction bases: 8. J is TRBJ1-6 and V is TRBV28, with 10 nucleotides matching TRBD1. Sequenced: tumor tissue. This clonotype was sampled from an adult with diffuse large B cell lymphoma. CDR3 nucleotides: TGTGCCAGCAGTTCGCCCCGGACAGGGGGTGATTCACCCCTCCACTTT. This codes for CASSSPRTGGDSPLHF.